This TCR beta chain stems from a study of blood T cell repertoires in COVID-19 (dated by TCRdb to the early 2020s). As for the study more broadly: The collaborator samples originated in the United States, Italy and Spain and spanned the acute and convalescent phases of COVID-19. The repertoires were released in a freely available public database meant as a resource for research on the immune response to SARS-CoV-2. The samples were drawn from the first 160 participants of the ongoing ImmuneRACE study and from 950 to 1,500 subjects provided by 6 global collaborators. The sample metadata nearly always contained a de-identified subject ID, COVID-19 status, age in years and sex. The dataset comprised deeply sampled blood TCRbeta repertoires from subjects exposed to, actively infected with, or recovered from COVID-19. HLA class I and class II types, where available, came from metadata supplied by the sample provider rather than from assay-based typing. The material from the prospective study consisted of cDNA or gDNA derived from T cells, B-cell-depleted T cells, or PBMCs.

The collaborating institutions used their own protocols to collect whole blood in K2EDTA tubes. For TCRbeta analysis, collaborators shipped samples in one of three forms: frozen whole blood, isolated PBMCs, or DNA extracted from either of those sample types. TCRbeta CDR3 regions were amplified from genomic DNA by means of the immunoSEQ Assay, a bias-controlled multiplex PCR. Per the source publication's procedure: Within the assay, amplification of reference gene primers was used to estimate how many nucleated cells each sample contained. To quantify the absolute abundance of each unique TCRbeta CDR3 rearrangement, sequence reads were collapsed and filtered. Productive Simpson clonality was computed per sample as the square root of Simpson's diversity index over productive rearrangements. Imported from immuneACCESS, the table was reduced by TCRdb to in-frame sequences with V and J called. These copies leave out some clones; in studies compared against another copy, an unresolved V gene accounts for under half, and the cause of the remainder is not known. V and J calls and clone size are those listed in that table; D and trimming were worked out from the DNA. The sample table shows approximately 75,000 clones, and 75% to 85% are seen once. Around 22% of the sample rests with the top ten.

Points on this clone: Its target antigen remains unknown. No clone much larger than this one lies a single base away; base qualities are absent.

Study-wide conclusions, independent of this receptor: Clinical and demographic metadata were provided uncurated, with the amount varying by source and participant.

The CDR3 spans 15 residues, from the cysteine through the phenylalanine. Of all the DNA, just the CDR3 is kept, 45 bases in frame from base 1. CDR1 SEHNR and CDR2 FQNEAQ are derived from the germline V gene (reference sequence). Trimming takes 5 bases from V and 0 bases from J, and the germline ends sit 8 bases apart. The rearrangement joined TRBV7-9 to TRBJ1-6; too little of a D gene remains to name it. The sequenced sample consisted of peripheral blood. This TCR was recovered from a woman in her forties or fifties with acute or convalescent COVID-19. The CDR3 protein: CASSDSNSYNSPLHF. The bases are TGTGCCAGCAGCGACTCGAACTCCTATAATTCACCCCTCCACTTT.